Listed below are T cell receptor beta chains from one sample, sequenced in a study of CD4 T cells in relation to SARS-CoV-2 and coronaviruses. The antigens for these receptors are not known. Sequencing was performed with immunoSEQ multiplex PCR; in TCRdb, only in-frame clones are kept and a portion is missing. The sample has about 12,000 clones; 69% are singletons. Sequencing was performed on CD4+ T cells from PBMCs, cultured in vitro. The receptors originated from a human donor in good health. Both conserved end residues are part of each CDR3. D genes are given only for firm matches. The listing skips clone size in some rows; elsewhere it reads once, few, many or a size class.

CAISRGQGVDEQYF,TGTGCCATCAGTCGGGGACAGGGGGTTGACGAGCAGTACTTC,TRBJ2-7,NA,TRBV10-3,TRBD1
CASSFAYGYTF,TGTGCCAGCAGTTTTGCCTATGGCTACACCTTC,TRBJ1-2,NA,TRBV25-1,NA
CSVGQASSGANVLTF,TGCAGCGTTGGACAGGCCAGCTCTGGGGCCAACGTCCTGACTTTC,TRBJ2-6,NA,TRBV29-1,NA
CAISESTGGDYEQYF,TGTGCCATCAGTGAGTCGACAGGGGGCGATTACGAGCAGTACTTC,TRBJ2-7,NA,TRBV10-3,TRBD1
CASSLGGGGSPLHF,TGTGCCAGCAGCCTGGGGGGAGGGGGCTCACCCCTCCACTTT,TRBJ1-6,NA,TRBV5-6,TRBD1
CASSLAVFPANVLTF,TGTGCCAGCAGCTTAGCGGTTTTCCCGGCCAACGTCCTGACTTTC,TRBJ2-6,NA,TRBV7-8,NA
CASSFIQGTYEQYF,TGTGCCAGCAGTTTCATCCAGGGGACCTACGAGCAGTACTTC,TRBJ2-7,few,TRBV28,NA
CASREKSLPRISNQPQHF,TGTGCCAGTAGAGAAAAATCCCTTCCCCGGATTAGCAATCAGCCCCAGCATTTT,TRBJ1-5,few,TRBV19,NA
CASSSFRLARRQFF,TGTGCCAGCAGCTCCTTTCGACTAGCGCGTCGTCAGTTCTTC,TRBJ2-1,few,TRBV11-2,TRBD2
CASSESTYNEQFF,TGTGCCAGCAGTGAATCTACCTACAATGAGCAGTTCTTC,TRBJ2-1,NA,TRBV6-1,NA
CSARSGFRHTF,TGCAGTGCTAGGTCTGGGTTTCGTCACACCTTC,TRBJ1-2,NA,TRBV20-1,NA
CASRTGTGYEQYF,TGTGCCAGCAGGACCGGGACAGGGTACGAGCAGTACTTC,TRBJ2-7,NA,TRBV12-3/TRBV12-4,TRBD1
CASSQEYGTTGELFF,TGTGCCAGCAGCCAAGAATACGGGACTACCGGGGAGCTGTTTTTT,TRBJ2-2,NA,TRBV4-2,NA
CASSPILGTGDGYTF,TGTGCCAGCTCACCAATCCTAGGGACAGGGGACGGCTACACCTTC,TRBJ1-2,NA,TRBV18,TRBD1
CASSYGTGVPYEQYF,TGTGCCAGCAGTTATGGGACAGGGGTCCCCTACGAGCAGTACTTC,TRBJ2-7,few,TRBV6-6,TRBD1
CAWRRQGAGYTF,TGTGCCTGGAGGCGACAGGGTGCTGGCTACACCTTC,TRBJ1-2,NA,TRBV30,TRBD1
CASSVRGGAGTGELFF,TGTGCCAGCAGTGTCCGGGGGGGAGCGGGCACCGGGGAGCTGTTTTTT,TRBJ2-2,few,TRBV6-1,TRBD2
CATSDPDGGLEYNEQFF,TGTGCCACCAGTGATCCCGACGGGGGACTAGAGTACAATGAGCAGTTCTTC,TRBJ2-1,NA,TRBV24-1,TRBD2
CASSCTPPGLEHYEQYF,TGTGCCAGCAGCTGTACCCCACCGGGACTAGAACACTACGAGCAGTACTTC,TRBJ2-7,NA,TRBV7-3,TRBD2